Shown below are 18 T cell receptor beta chains from a single sample sequenced in a study of PD-L1 blockade in urothelial cancer. Time point described: pretreatment peripheral blood. Only in-frame clones appear in the TCRdb table, and some are missing; sequencing was by immunoSEQ multiplex PCR. The sample holds 50,000 to 75,000 clones; 70% to 90% are singletons and the top ten take around 1.7%. The material sequenced was PBMCs, taken around atezolizumab (anti-PD-L1) treatment. These receptor sequences come from a man between 65 and 85 years old with urothelial cancer.

The V call is TRBV7-3, the J call TRBJ1-1; no definite D call. The CDR3 covers 13 residues. CDR1 is SGHTA, CDR2 FQGTGA, per germline. Trimming removed 5 bases from V and 8 bases from J, with 15 bases in between. The CDR3 DNA reads TGTGCCAGCAGCCCCGACCCACGCAGGGAAGCTTTCTTT. This translates into CASSPDPRREAFF. Together with reference TRBV7-3 and TRBJ1-1, the CDR3 gives the full variable domain: GAGVSQTPSNKVTEKGKYVELRCDPISGHTALYWYRQSLGQGPEFLIYFQGTGAADDSGLPNDRFFAVRPEGSVSTLKIQRTERGDSAVYLCASSPDPRREAFFGQGTRLTVV.

The rearrangement uses TRBV14 and TRBJ1-1; tentative D call: TRBD1 (6 bases). This CDR3 is built from 16 residues. The germline gives CDR1 SGHDN, CDR2 FVKESK. V lost 4 bases and J lost 0, with 15 bases in between. For the CDR3, the DNA is TGTGCCAGCAGCCCTAGACAGGAGCCCATGAACACTGAAGCTTTCTTT. Translated: CASSPRQEPMNTEAFF. The variable domain in full, completed from reference TRBV14 and TRBJ1-1, reads EAGVTQFPSHSVIEKGQTVTLRCDPISGHDNLYWYRRVMGKEIKFLLHFVKESKQDESGMPNNRFLAERTGGTYSTLKVQPAELEDSGVYFCASSPRQEPMNTEAFFGQGTRLTVV.

This clone has a count of ten or more. The chain carries TRBV13 and TRBJ1-1; a possible D gene is TRBD1 (6 bases). The CDR3 totals 13 residues. Germline loops: CDR1 PRHDT, CDR2 FYEKMQ (reference sequence). Trimming pared 4 bases from V and 7 bases from J, leaving 13 bases between. The CDR3 DNA is TGTGCCAGCAGCTCCCGTAGGGGGAATGAAGCTTTCTTT. Amino acid sequence: CASSSRRGNEAFF. Full variable domain (missing parts from reference TRBV13 and TRBJ1-1): AAGVIQSPRHLIKEKRETATLKCYPIPRHDTVYWYQQGPGQDPQFLISFYEKMQSDKGSIPDRFSAQQFSDYHSELNMSSLELGDSALYFCASSSRRGNEAFFGQGTRLTVV.

The chain carries TRBV28 and TRBJ1-2, with D possibly being TRBD1 (6 bases). Trimming pared 6 bases from V and 2 bases from J, leaving 10 bases between. This CDR3 spans 13 amino acids. CDR1 is MDHEN and CDR2 is SYDVKM in the germline V gene. In nucleotides, the CDR3 is TGTGCCAGCAGGGCCACAGGGAACTATGGCTACACCTTC. Amino acids: CASRATGNYGYTF.

The V call is TRBV5-8, the J call TRBJ1-1; D uncertain. Trimming took 2 bases from V and 13 from J, leaving 12 bases between them. Germline CDR1 SGHTS, CDR2 YDEGEE. The CDR3 spans 11 residues. The CDR3 coding sequence is TGTGCCAGCAGCTTTTCCGGGGTTCTTTTCTTT. It is translated as CASSFSGVLFF.

This clone has only a few counts. This sequence joins TRBV15 and TRBJ2-7; weak D call: TRBD2 (6 bases). V lost 0 bases to trimming and J lost 5 bases, with 14 bases between them. The CDR3 is made up of 15 amino acids. Germline CDR1 reads LNHNV; CDR2 reads YYDKDF (reference sequence). The CDR3 sequence is CATSRDPSPGDEQYF. As DNA, the CDR3 is TGTGCCACCAGCAGAGACCCCTCCCCGGGGGACGAGCAGTACTTC.

The V call is TRBV5-6, the J call TRBJ2-7, with 10 bases that match TRBD1. Germline trimming cut 0 bases from V and 6 bases from J; bases unmatched to any gene: 3. The CDR3 is made up of 14 amino acids. The germline V gene has CDR1 SGHDT and CDR2 YYEEEE. For the CDR3, the DNA is TGTGCCAGCAGCTTGGGGGGACAGGGGTCCGAGCAGTACTTC. Translation: CASSLGGQGSEQYF.

The rearrangement joins TRBV7-6 to TRBJ1-5; D unresolved. Germline V gene lookup returns CDR1 SGHVS and CDR2 FNYEAQ. Trimming left V 1 base short and J 9 bases short, with 10 bases between. This CDR3 contains 13 residues. The CDR3 region has the DNA TGTGCCAGCAGCTTAGAGTTCGGTTGGCCCCAGCATTTT. Protein: CASSLEFGWPQHF.

V is TRBV28 and J is TRBJ2-3, with 7 bases fitting TRBD2. CDR3 length: 14 residues. The V segment lost 3 bases and the J segment 5 bases; nucleotides outside the gene matches: 5. Germline V gene data show CDR1 as MDHEN and CDR2 as SYDVKM. DNA of the CDR3: TGTGCCAGCAGTTTGGGGGGGAGGAAAGATACGCAGTATTTT. Amino acid sequence: CASSLGGRKDTQYF.

This clone was observed a single time. This chain links TRBV5-1 with TRBJ2-1; the D gene is possibly TRBD1 (6 bases). The CDR3 totals 16 residues. The V gene's germline CDR1 is SGHRS and CDR2 YFSETQ. Trimming stripped 2 bases from V and 8 bases from J, with 20 bases between. CDR3 sequence (DNA): TGCGCCAGCAGCTTTCTAACGGGCCGCCCAGGGGATGAGCAGTTCTTC. It translates to CASSFLTGRPGDEQFF. The full variable domain, rest sourced from reference TRBV5-1 and TRBJ2-1, is KAGVTQTPRYLIKTRGQQVTLSCSPISGHRSVSWYQQTPGQGLQFLFEYFSETQRNKGNFPGRFSGRQFSNSRSEMNVSTLELGDSALYLCASSFLTGRPGDEQFFGPGTRLTVL.

The chain combines TRBV11-3 with TRBJ2-1; D is undetermined. Trimming left V 5 bases short and J 10 bases short, with 12 bases between. This CDR3 region has 12 residues. In germline, CDR1 is SGHNT, CDR2 YENEEA. CDR3 in DNA: TGTGCCAGCAGCGCCTTTAACGCGGAGCAGTTCTTC. This codes for CASSAFNAEQFF.

CDR3 coding DNA: TGTGCCAGCAGCTACCGCTCGGCGGGACGTCACAATGAGCAGTTCTTC. Encoded protein: CASSYRSAGRHNEQFF. V is TRBV13 and J is TRBJ2-1; a possible D gene is TRBD2 (6 bases). The V end was cut by 4 bases, the J end by 5 bases, with 18 bases between. The CDR3 runs 16 residues. Germline CDR1 is PRHDT and CDR2 is FYEKMQ (reference sequence).

The V gene is TRBV25-1, the J gene TRBJ1-2, with D perhaps TRBD1 (5 bases). V gave up 8 bases and J gave up 7 bases, with 14 bases separating them. The CDR3 runs 12 residues. Germline CDR1 MGHDK, CDR2 SYGVNS. CDR3 sequence (DNA): TGTGCCAGCCACGGGACTTCCTTTGGCTACACCTTC. Translating it yields CASHGTSFGYTF.

This sequence joins TRBV6-5 and TRBJ1-2; 7 bases match TRBD1. V shed 6 bases, J shed 0 bases, and the junction held 4 bases outside the gene matches. The CDR3 runs 14 residues. Germline V gives CDR1 MNHEY, CDR2 SVGAGI. The DNA of the CDR3 is TGTGCCAGCAGACTCGGGACAGCTAACTATGGCTACACCTTC. It yields the protein CASRLGTANYGYTF.

V is TRBV6-1 and J is TRBJ1-1; perhaps TRBD1 as D (5 bases). The germline gives CDR1 MNHNS, CDR2 SASEGT. Trimming cost V 5 bases and J 8 bases, with 12 bases left between them. The CDR3 has 12 amino acids. CDR3 amino acids: CASSWRGIEAFF. The CDR3 DNA reads TGTGCCAGCAGTTGGAGGGGAATCGAAGCTTTCTTT.

In DNA form, the CDR3 reads TGTGCCAGCAGCTTGAATTCCGGGTCCTACGAGCAGTACTTC. This encodes CASSLNSGSYEQYF. The rearrangement links TRBV5-4 to TRBJ2-7, with unresolved D. V was trimmed by 1 base and J by 1 base, leaving 9 bases between them. Looked up from germline, CDR1 is SGHNT and CDR2 is YYREEE (reference sequence). The CDR3 runs to 14 residues.

For the CDR3, the DNA is TGTGCCATCAGGAGGGACAGGGGAAGGGAGCAGTACTTC. Amino acids: CAIRRDRGREQYF. J is TRBJ2-7 and V is TRBV10-3; 10 bases match TRBD1. The length of the CDR3 is 13 residues. Germline V lookup: CDR1 ENHRY, CDR2 SYGVKD. Trimming cost V 6 bases and J 7 bases; bases outside gene matches: 6.

Points on this clone: A much larger clone differs from this one at a single base, so this may be a read error. V usage is TRBV7-2 and J usage is TRBJ1-1; tentative D call: TRBD1 (6 bases). The CDR3 runs 14 residues. From germline, CDR1 is SGHTA and CDR2 FQGNSA. V dropped 4 bases and J dropped 0 bases, with 9 bases sitting between them. The CDR3: CASSSGHLNTEAFF. For the CDR3, the DNA is TGTGCCAGCAGCTCGGGACATTTGAACACTGAAGCTTTCTTT.